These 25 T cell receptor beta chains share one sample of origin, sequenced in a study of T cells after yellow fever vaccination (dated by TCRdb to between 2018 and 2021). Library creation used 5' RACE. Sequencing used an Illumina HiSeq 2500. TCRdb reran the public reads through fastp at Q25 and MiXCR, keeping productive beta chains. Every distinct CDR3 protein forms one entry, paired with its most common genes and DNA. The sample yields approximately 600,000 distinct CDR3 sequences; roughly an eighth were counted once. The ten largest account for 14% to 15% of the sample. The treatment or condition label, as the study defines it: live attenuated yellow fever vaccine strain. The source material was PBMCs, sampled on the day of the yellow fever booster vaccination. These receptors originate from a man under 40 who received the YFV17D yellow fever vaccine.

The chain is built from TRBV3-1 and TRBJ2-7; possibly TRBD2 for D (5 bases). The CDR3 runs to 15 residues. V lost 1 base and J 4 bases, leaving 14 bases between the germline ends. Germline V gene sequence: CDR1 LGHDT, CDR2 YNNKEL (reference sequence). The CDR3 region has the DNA TGTGCCAGCAGCCAAGGGTGGACTTCCATTTACGAGCAGTACTTC. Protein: CASSQGWTSIYEQYF.

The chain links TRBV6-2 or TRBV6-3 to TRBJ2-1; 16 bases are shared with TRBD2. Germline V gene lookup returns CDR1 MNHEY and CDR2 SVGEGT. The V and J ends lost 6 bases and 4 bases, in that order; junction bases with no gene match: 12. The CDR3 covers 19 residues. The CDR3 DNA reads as TGTGCCAGCAGGGGACTAGCGGGAGGGACCTTCAGGAATTACAATGAGCAGTTCTTC. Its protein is CASRGLAGGTFRNYNEQFF.

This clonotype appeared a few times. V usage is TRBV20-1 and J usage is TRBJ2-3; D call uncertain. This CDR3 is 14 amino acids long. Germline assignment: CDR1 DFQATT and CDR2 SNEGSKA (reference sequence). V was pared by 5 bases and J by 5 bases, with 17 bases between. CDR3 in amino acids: CSASTLVFEDTQYF. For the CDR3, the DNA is TGCAGTGCTTCCACCCTAGTTTTTGAAGATACGCAGTATTTT.

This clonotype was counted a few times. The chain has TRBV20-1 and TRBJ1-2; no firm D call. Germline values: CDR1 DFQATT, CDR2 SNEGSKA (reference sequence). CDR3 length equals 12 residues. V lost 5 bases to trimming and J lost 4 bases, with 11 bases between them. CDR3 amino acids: CSASQAVYGYTF. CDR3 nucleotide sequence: TGCAGTGCTTCGCAAGCAGTCTATGGCTACACCTTC.

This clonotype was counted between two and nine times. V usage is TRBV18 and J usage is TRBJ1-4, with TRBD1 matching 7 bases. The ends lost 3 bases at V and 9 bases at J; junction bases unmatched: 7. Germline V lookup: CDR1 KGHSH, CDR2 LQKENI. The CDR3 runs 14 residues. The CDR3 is CASSPPNRGQKLFF. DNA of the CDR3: TGTGCCAGCTCACCCCCAAACAGGGGACAAAAACTGTTTTTT.

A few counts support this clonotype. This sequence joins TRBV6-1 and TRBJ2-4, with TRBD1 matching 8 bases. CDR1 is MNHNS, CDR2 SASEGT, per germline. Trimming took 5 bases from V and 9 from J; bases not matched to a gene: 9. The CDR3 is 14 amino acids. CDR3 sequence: CASSHGQGRGIQYF. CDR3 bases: TGTGCCAGCAGTCATGGACAGGGACGGGGCATTCAGTACTTC.

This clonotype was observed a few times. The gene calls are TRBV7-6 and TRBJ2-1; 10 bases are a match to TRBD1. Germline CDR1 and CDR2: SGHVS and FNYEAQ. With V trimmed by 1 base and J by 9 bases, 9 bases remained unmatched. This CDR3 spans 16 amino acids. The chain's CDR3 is CASSLGTTGGRSEQFF. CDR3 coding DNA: TGTGCCAGCAGCTTAGGAACGACAGGGGGCCGAAGTGAGCAGTTCTTC.

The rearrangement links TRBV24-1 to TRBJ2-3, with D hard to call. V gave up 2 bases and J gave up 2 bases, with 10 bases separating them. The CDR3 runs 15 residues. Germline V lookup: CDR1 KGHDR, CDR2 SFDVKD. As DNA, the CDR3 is TGTGCCACCAGTGATTCACAATTCCCCACAGATACGCAGTATTTT. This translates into CATSDSQFPTDTQYF.

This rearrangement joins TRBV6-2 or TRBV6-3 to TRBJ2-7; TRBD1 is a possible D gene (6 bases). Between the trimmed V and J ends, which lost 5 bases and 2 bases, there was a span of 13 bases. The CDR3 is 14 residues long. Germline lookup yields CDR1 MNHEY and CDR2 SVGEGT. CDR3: CASSTGTPPYEQYF. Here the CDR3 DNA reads TGTGCCAGCAGTACCGGGACACCCCCCTACGAGCAGTACTTC.

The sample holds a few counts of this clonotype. In DNA form, the CDR3 reads TGTGCCAGCAGCCAAATCGGCGGCTACACCTTC. This translates into CASSQIGGYTF. V is TRBV3-1 and J is TRBJ1-2; D remains unclear. CDR1 is LGHDT and CDR2 is YNNKEL in the germline V gene (reference sequence). This CDR3 is built from 11 residues. V was clipped by 2 bases and J by 8 bases, with 6 bases between them.

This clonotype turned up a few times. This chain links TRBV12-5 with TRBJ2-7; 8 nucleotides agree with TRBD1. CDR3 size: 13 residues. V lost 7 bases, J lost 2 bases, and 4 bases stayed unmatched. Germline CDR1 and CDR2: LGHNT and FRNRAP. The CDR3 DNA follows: TGTGCTAGTGCTCGGACAGGGACCTACGAGCAGTACTTC. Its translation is CASARTGTYEQYF. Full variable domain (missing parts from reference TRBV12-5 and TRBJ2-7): DARVTQTPRHKVTEMGQEVTMRCQPILGHNTVFWYRQTMMQGLELLAYFRNRAPLDDSGMPKDRFSAEMPDATLATLKIQPSEPRDSAVYFCASARTGTYEQYFGPGTRLTVT.

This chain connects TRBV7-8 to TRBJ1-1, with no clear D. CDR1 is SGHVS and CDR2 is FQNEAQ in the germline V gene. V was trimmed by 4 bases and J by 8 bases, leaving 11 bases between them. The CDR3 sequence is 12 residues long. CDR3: CASSSGRAEAFF. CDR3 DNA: TGTGCCAGCAGCTCCGGGAGGGCCGAAGCTTTCTTT.

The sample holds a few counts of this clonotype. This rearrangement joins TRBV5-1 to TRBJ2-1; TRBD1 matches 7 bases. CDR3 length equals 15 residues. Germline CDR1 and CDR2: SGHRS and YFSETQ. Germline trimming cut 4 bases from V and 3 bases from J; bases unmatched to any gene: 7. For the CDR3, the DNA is TGCGCCAGCAGCGTAACCGGGACAGACTACAATGAGCAGTTCTTC. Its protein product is CASSVTGTDYNEQFF.

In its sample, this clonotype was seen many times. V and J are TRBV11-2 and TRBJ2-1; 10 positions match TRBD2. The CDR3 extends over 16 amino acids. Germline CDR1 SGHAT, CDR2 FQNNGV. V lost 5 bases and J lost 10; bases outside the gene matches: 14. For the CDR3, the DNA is TGTGCCAGCAGCGATTCTAGCGGGAGCCTATCCTTCGAGCAGTTCTTC. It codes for CASSDSSGSLSFEQFF.

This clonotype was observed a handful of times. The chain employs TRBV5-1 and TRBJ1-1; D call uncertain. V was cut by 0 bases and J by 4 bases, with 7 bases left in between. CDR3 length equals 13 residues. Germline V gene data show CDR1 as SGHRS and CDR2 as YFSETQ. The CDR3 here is CASSLAESTEAFF. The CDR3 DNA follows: TGCGCCAGCAGCTTGGCCGAGAGCACTGAAGCTTTCTTT. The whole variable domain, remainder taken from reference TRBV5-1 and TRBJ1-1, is KAGVTQTPRYLIKTRGQQVTLSCSPISGHRSVSWYQQTPGQGLQFLFEYFSETQRNKGNFPGRFSGRQFSNSRSEMNVSTLELGDSALYLCASSLAESTEAFFGQGTRLTVV.

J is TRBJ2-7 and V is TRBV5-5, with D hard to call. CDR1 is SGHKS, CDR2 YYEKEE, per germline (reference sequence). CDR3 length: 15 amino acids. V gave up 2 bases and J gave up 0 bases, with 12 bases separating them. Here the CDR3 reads CASSFEIVYSYEQYF. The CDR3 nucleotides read TGTGCCAGCAGCTTCGAAATCGTATACTCCTACGAGCAGTACTTC.

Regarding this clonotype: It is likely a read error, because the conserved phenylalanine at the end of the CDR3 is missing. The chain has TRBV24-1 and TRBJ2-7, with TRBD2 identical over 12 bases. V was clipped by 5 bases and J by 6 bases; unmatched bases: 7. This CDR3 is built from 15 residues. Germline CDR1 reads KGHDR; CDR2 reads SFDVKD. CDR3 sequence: CATSAPGTSGREQYS. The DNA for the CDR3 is TGTGCCACCAGTGCACCCGGGACTAGCGGGCGCGAGCAGTACTCC.

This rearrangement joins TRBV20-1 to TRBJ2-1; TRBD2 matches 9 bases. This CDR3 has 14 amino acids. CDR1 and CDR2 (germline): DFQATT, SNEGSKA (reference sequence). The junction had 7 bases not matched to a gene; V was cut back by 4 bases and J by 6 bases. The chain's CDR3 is CSATGTSSGNEQFF. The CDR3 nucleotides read TGCAGTGCTACCGGGACTAGCTCTGGCAATGAGCAGTTCTTC.

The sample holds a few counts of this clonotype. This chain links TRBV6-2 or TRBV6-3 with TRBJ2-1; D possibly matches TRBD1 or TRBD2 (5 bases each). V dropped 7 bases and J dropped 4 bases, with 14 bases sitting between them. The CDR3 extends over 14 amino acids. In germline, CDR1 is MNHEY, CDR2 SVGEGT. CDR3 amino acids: CASTYLGPYNEQFF. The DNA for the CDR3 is TGTGCCAGCACCTACCTGGGACCTTACAATGAGCAGTTCTTC.

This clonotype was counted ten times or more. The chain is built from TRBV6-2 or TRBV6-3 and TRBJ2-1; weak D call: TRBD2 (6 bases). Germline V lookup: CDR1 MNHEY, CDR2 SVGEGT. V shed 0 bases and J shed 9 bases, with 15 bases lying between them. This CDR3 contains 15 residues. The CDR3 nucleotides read TGTGCCAGCAGTTACTCGGTGAAGGGGAGGACTGAGCAGTTCTTC. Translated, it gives CASSYSVKGRTEQFF.

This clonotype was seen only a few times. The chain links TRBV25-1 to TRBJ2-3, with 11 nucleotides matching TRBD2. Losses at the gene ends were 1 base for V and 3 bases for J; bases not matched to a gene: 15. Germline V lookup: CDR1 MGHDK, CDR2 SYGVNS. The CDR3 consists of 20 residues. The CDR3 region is CASSELWDLAGGPGTDTQYF. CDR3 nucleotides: TGTGCCAGCAGTGAATTATGGGACTTAGCGGGAGGGCCTGGGACAGATACGCAGTATTTT.

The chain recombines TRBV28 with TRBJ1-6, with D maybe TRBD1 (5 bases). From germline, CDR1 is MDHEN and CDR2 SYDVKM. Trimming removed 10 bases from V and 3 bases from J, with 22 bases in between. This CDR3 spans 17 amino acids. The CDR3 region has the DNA TGTGCCACCTTAGGGGCGTCAGGGAGTTTCTATAATTCACCCCTCCACTTT. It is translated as CATLGASGSFYNSPLHF.

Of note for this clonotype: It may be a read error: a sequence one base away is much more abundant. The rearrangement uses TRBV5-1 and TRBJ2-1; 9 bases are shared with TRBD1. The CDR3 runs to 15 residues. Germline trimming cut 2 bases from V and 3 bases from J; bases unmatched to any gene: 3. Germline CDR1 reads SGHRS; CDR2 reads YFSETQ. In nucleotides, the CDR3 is TGCGCCAGCAGCTTTGTGGACAGGGGCTACAATGAGCAGTTCTTC. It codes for CASSFVDRGYNEQFF.

The CDR3 spells CASSYSRTGTMNTEAFF. The CDR3, as DNA: TGTGCCAGCAGTTACTCCCGGACAGGAACTATGAACACTGAAGCTTTCTTT. The chain combines TRBV6-2 or TRBV6-3 with TRBJ1-1, with 7 bases aligning to TRBD1. V was clipped by 0 bases and J by 0 bases; unmatched bases: 7. CDR3 size: 17 residues. Germline V lookup: CDR1 MNHEY, CDR2 SVGEGT.

The CDR3 loop is CASSLDYGSAGYNEQFF. The DNA for the CDR3 is TGTGCCAGCAGCTTAGATTATGGTAGCGCAGGCTACAATGAGCAGTTCTTC. The rearrangement uses TRBV11-2 and TRBJ2-1; D may be TRBD2 (5 bases). From germline, CDR1 is SGHAT and CDR2 FQNNGV. This CDR3 is built from 17 residues. V was cut by 0 bases and J by 3 bases, with 15 bases left in between. Together with reference TRBV11-2 and TRBJ2-1, the CDR3 gives the full variable domain: EAGVAQSPRYKIIEKRQSVAFWCNPISGHATLYWYQQILGQGPKLLIQFQNNGVVDDSQLPKDRFSAERLKGVDSTLKIQPAKLEDSAVYLCASSLDYGSAGYNEQFFGPGTRLTVL.